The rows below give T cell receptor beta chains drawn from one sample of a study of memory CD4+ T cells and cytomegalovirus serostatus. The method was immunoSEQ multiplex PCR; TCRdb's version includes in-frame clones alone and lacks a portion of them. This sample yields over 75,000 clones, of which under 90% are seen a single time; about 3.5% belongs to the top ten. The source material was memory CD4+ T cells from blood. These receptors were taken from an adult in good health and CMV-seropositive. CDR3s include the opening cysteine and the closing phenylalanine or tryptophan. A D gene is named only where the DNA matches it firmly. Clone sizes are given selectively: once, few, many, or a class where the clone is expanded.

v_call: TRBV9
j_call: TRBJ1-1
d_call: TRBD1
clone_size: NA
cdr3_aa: CASSAFATGDTNTEAFF
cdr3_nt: TGTGCCAGCAGCGCCTTTGCGACAGGGGACACGAACACTGAAGCTTTCTTT

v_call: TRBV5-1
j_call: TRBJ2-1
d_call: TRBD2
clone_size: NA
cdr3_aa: CASSTLAGGRNEQFF
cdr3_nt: TGCGCCAGCAGCACGCTAGCGGGAGGACGGAATGAGCAGTTCTTC

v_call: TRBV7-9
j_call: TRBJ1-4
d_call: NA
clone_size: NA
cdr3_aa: CASSLIQDTTNEKLFF
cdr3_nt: TGTGCCAGCAGCTTAATCCAGGACACAACTAATGAAAAACTGTTTTTT

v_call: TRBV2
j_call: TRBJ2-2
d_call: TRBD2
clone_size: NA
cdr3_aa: CASVTSGRSGELFF
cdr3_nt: TGTGCCAGCGTGACTAGCGGGAGGTCCGGGGAGCTGTTTTTT

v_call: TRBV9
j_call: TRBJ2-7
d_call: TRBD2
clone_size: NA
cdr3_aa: CASSARGRDEQYF
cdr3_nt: TGTGCCAGCAGCGCCCGAGGGAGGGACGAGCAGTACTTC

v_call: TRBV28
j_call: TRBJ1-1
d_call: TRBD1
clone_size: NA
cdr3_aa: CASSFPDDRDTEAFF
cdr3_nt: TGTGCCAGCAGTTTCCCCGACGACAGGGACACTGAAGCTTTCTTT

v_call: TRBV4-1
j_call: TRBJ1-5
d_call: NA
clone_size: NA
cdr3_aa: CASSQDDTVGPQHF
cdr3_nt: TGCGCCAGCAGCCAAGATGACACCGTCGGTCCCCAGCATTTT

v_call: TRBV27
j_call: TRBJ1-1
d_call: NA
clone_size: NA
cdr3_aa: CASSLWGNTEAFF
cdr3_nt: TGTGCCAGCAGTTTATGGGGGAACACTGAAGCTTTCTTT

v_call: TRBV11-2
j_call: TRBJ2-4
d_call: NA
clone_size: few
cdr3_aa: CASANHRDEYF
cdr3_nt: TGTGCCAGCGCAAACCACCGCGACGAGTACTTC

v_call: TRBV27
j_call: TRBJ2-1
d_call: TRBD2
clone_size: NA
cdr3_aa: CASRGTGSGRYEQFF
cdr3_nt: TGTGCCAGCAGGGGTACTGGTAGCGGGAGGTATGAGCAGTTCTTC

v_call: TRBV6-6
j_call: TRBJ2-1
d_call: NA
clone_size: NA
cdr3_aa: CASSYGIGVTEQFF
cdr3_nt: TGTGCCAGCAGTTACGGGATTGGTGTGACTGAGCAGTTCTTC

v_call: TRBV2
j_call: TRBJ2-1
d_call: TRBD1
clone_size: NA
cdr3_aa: CASLMDRSSYNEQFF
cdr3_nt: TGTGCCAGCCTCATGGACAGGAGCTCCTACAATGAGCAGTTCTTC

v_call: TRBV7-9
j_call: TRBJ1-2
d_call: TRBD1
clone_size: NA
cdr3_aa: CASSFNQGDRYTF
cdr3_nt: TGTGCCAGCAGCTTTAATCAGGGGGATCGCTACACCTTC

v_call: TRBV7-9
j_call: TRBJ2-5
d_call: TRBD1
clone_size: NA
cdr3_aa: CASSWTGAERGTQYF
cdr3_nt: TGTGCCAGCAGCTGGACAGGGGCCGAACGGGGGACCCAGTACTTC

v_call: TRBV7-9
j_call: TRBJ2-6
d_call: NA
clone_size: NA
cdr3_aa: CASSLAQGTGANVLTF
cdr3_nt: TGTGCCAGCAGCTTGGCGCAGGGAACTGGGGCCAACGTCCTGACTTTC

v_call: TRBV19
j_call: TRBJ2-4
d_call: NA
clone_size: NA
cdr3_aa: CASSILGGLAKNIQYF
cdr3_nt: TGTGCCAGTAGTATATTAGGCGGATTAGCCAAAAACATTCAGTACTTC

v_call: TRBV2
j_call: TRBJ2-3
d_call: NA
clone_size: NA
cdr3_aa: CASNLDHSTDTQYF
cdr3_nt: TGTGCCAGCAACCTAGATCATTCAACAGATACGCAGTATTTT

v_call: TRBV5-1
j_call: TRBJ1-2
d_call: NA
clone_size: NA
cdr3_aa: CASSLAGNYGYTF
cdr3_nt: TGCGCCAGCAGCTTGGCGGGAAACTATGGCTACACCTTC

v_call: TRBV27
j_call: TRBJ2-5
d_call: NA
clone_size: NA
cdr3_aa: CASSLREQETQYF
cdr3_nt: TGTGCCAGCAGTTTACGGGAGCAAGAGACCCAGTACTTC

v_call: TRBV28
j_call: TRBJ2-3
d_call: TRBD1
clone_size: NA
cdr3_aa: CASSSFPGQGPDTQYF
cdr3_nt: TGTGCCAGCAGCTCCTTTCCGGGACAGGGACCAGATACGCAGTATTTT

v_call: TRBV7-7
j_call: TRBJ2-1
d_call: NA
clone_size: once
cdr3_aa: CASSLGGPSYNEQFF
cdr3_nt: TGTGCTAGCAGCTTAGGGGGTCCCTCCTACAATGAGCAGTTCTTC

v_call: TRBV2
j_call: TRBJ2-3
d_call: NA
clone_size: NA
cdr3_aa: CASSIDYTDTQYF
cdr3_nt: TGTGCCAGCAGTATAGACTACACAGATACGCAGTATTTT

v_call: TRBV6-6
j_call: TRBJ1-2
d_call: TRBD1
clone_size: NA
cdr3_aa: CATLGFTGEGGYTF
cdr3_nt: TGTGCCACCCTAGGGTTTACAGGGGAAGGTGGCTACACCTTC

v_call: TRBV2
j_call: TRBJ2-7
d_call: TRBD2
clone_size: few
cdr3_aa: CASNGLAGLYEQYF
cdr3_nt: TGTGCCAGCAATGGACTAGCGGGGCTCTACGAGCAGTACTTC

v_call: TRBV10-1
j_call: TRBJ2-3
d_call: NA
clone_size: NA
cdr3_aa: CASSGQRADTQYF
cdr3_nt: TGCGCCAGCAGCGGACAGCGGGCGGATACGCAGTATTTT

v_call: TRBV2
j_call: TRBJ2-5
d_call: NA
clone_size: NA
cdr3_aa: CASSEVQQETQYF
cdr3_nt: TGTGCCAGCAGTGAAGTCCAACAAGAGACCCAGTACTTC

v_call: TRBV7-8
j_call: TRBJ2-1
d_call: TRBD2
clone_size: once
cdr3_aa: CASSPADGSGISGEQFF
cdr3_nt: TGTGCCAGCAGCCCCGCCGATGGTAGCGGGATTAGCGGTGAGCAGTTCTTC

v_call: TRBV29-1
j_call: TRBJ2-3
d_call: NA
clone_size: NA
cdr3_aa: CSVSGQGALAGGVTRDTQYF
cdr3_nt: TGCAGCGTCTCGGGACAGGGGGCACTAGCGGGAGGGGTTACACGGGATACGCAGTATTTT

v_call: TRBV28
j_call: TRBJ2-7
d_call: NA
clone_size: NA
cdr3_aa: CASSTYGTGRGEQYF
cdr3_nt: TGTGCCAGCAGTACATACGGGACTGGACGGGGCGAGCAGTACTTC